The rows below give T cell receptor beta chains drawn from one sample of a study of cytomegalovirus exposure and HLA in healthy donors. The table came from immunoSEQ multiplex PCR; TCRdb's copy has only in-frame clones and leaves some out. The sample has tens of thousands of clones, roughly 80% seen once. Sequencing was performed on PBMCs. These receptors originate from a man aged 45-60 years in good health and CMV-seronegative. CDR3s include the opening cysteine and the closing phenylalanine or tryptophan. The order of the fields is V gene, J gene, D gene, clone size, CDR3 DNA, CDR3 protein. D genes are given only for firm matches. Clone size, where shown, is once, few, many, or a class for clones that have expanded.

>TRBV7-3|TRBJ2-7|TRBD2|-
TGTGCCAGCAGCCCCACCGGGGGGGGCAACGAGCAGTACTTC
CASSPTGGGNEQYF
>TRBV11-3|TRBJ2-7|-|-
TGTGCCAGCAGCTTAAAGGCCCGGGGCTACGAGCAGTACTTC
CASSLKARGYEQYF
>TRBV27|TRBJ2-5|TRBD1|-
TGTGCCAGCAGTTTAAAGGGGACAGCCCAACGGGCCCAGTACTTC
CASSLKGTAQRAQYF
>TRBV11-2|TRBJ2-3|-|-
TGTGCCAGCAGCATGGGACTTGCGCACACAGATACGCAGTATTTT
CASSMGLAHTDTQYF
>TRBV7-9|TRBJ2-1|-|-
TGTGCCAGCAGCTTTCGTGGTAATCCGGGGAATGAGCAGTTCTTC
CASSFRGNPGNEQFF
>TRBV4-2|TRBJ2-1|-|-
TGTGCCAGCAGCCAAGATCCCAGCGGAGGTACCTACAATGAGCAGTTCTTC
CASSQDPSGGTYNEQFF
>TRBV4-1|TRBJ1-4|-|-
TGCGCCAGCAGCCAAGGCAGGGGCCTTGCTAATGAAAAACTGTTTTTT
CASSQGRGLANEKLFF
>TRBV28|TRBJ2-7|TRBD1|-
TGTGCCAGCAGTTTCAGGACAGGGTTCAACCCTTTCCGATCCTACGAGCAGTACTTC
CASSFRTGFNPFRSYEQYF
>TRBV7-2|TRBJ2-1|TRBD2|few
TGTGCCAGCAGCTTAAGAGTCACTAGCGTATACAATGAGCAGTTCTTC
CASSLRVTSVYNEQFF
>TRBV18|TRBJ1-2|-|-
TGTGCCAGCTCACCACCGGCGGCCACCTTCTACACCTTC
CASSPPAATFYTF
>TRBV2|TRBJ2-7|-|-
TGTGCCAGCAGGGAGGGGGCAGGAACCTACGAGCAGTACTTC
CASREGAGTYEQYF
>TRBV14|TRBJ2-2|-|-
TGTGCCAGCAGCCCCGTAGGGGTAGGGGACACCGGGGAGCTGTTTTTT
CASSPVGVGDTGELFF
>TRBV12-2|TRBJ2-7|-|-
TGTGCAAGTCGCCGGCCGCCTGGGGGGGGCCTCGACGAGCAGTACTTC
CASRRPPGGGLDEQYF
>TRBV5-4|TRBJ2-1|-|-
TGTGCCAGCAGTCCGGCGCGGAGCTCCTACAATGAGCAGTTCTTC
CASSPARSSYNEQFF
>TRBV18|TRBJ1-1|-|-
TGTGCCAGCTCACCACCCCCCACGAAGGGGCGCGGGAAAGCTTTCTTT
CASSPPPTKGRGKAFF
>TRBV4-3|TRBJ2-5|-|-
TGCGCCAGCAGCCCAGGTCGGACAGCTGCGGCCCCCCAAGAGACCCAGTACTTC
CASSPGRTAAAPQETQYF
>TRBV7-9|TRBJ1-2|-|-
TGTGCCAGCAGCCCTAGTGGGGGCGACTATGACTACACCTTC
CASSPSGGDYDYTF
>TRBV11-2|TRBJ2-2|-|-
TGTGCCAGCAGCTTAGGACTAGGTGCCGCCGGGGAGCTGTTTTTT
CASSLGLGAAGELFF
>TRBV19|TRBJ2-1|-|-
TGTGCCAGTAGTATAGTCGGGGGAGGCGCCTACAATGAGCAGTTCTTC
CASSIVGGGAYNEQFF
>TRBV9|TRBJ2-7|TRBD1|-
TGTGCCAGCAGCGTTGGGACAGCTTCCTACGAGCAGTACTTC
CASSVGTASYEQYF
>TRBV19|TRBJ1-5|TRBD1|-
TGTGCCAGTAGTTCCGGGACAGGGCAGCCCCAGCATTTT
CASSSGTGQPQHF
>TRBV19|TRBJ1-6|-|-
TGTGCCAGTAGTGTCACGGACAGAAGCTATAATTCACCCCTCCACTTT
CASSVTDRSYNSPLHF
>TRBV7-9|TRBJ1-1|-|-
TGTGCCAGCAGCCCTACGACAGTGAACACTGAAGCTTTCTTT
CASSPTTVNTEAFF
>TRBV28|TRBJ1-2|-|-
TGTGCCAGCAGTCTCAACGGGTGGGGCGGCTACACCTTC
CASSLNGWGGYTF
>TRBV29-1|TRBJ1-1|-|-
TGCAGCGTTGACGAGGGTCGGACTGAAGCTTTCTTT
CSVDEGRTEAFF
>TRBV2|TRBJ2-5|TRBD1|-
TGTGCCAGCAGTGGCACAGGGGGCGAAGAGACCCAGTACTTC
CASSGTGGEETQYF
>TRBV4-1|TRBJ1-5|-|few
TGCGCCAGCAGCCCAGGGAGGACCGACTATCAGCCCCAGCATTTT
CASSPGRTDYQPQHF
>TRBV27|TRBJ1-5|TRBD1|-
TGTGCCAGCAGTTACCGGGACAGTCAGCCCCAGCATTTT
CASSYRDSQPQHF
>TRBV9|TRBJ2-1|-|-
TGTGCCAGCAGCCCTCAGGGGAACTACAATGAGCAGTTCTTC
CASSPQGNYNEQFF
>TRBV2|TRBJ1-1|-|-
TGTGCCAGCAGTCGAGGACAAAGCACTGAAGCTTTCTTT
CASSRGQSTEAFF
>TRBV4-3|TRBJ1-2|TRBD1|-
TGCGCCAGCAGTCCTGGTCAGGGGGCTAACTATGGCTACACCTTC
CASSPGQGANYGYTF
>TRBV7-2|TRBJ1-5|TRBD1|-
TGTGCCAGCAGCTTTTCGGTAGGGGGCGGCAATCAGCCCCAGCATTTT
CASSFSVGGGNQPQHF
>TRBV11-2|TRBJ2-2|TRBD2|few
TGTGCCAGCAGCTTAGGGTGGGGCGGGAGGGTCTCCGGGGAGCTGTTTTTT
CASSLGWGGRVSGELFF